A selection of T cell receptor beta chains follows, all from one sample in a study of blood T cell repertoires in COVID-19. Repertoires were generated with immunoSEQ multiplex PCR, while TCRdb's copy carries only in-frame clones and drops some. This table holds about 350,000 clones, around 87% found once. The source material was PBMCs or T cells enriched from blood (not recorded which). The receptors here all came from a woman between 25 and 40 years old who had recovered from COVID-19. Each CDR3 is given with its conserved first and last residue. The D gene is left open where the match is weak. For some rows the clone size is stated as once, few or many, or as a class when expanded; others skip it.

DNA,CDR3,V,size,J,D
TGTGCCAGCAGCTCGGTGGGAGGGGCGGAACACTCACCCCTCCACTTT,CASSSVGGAEHSPLHF,TRBV5-5,.,TRBJ1-6,.
TGCGCCAGCAGCCAGGCGACAGGGGGCCTCGAGGTCGGGGAGCTGTTTTTT,CASSQATGGLEVGELFF,TRBV5-1,.,TRBJ2-2,TRBD1
TGTGCCAGCAGCGTAGAAGGGGGATTGGATGAGCAGTTCTTC,CASSVEGGLDEQFF,TRBV9,.,TRBJ2-1,.
TGTGCCAGCAGTCCAGATTACAGGGGGCCAGATACGCAGTATTTT,CASSPDYRGPDTQYF,TRBV27,.,TRBJ2-3,TRBD1
TGTGCCAGCATATTGCGATGGACAGATACGCAGTATTTT,CASILRWTDTQYF,TRBV2,once,TRBJ2-3,.
TGCGCCAGCAGCCAAGGGCGAGGGGGGGCTCTTAGAGCCCAGTACTTC,CASSQGRGGALRAQYF,TRBV4-1,.,TRBJ2-5,.
TGTGCCAGCAGCTTAGCGATGCAGGGAGGCCAATCCTACGAGCAGTACTTC,CASSLAMQGGQSYEQYF,TRBV7-9,once,TRBJ2-7,.
TGTGCCAGCAGTGAAGCGTCGCAACCGGGGGGTGAGCAGTTCTTC,CASSEASQPGGEQFF,TRBV6-1,.,TRBJ2-1,TRBD2
TGTGCCAGCAGCTCCGGAGTGCCCCTCCACTTT,CASSSGVPLHF,TRBV7-2,.,TRBJ1-6,.
TGCGCCAGCAGCTGGGGGACAGAGAGAAACGAAAAACTGTTTTTT,CASSWGTERNEKLFF,TRBV5-1,.,TRBJ1-4,TRBD1
TGTGCCAGCAGCCTAAGCGGCTTGAACACTGAAGCTTTCTTT,CASSLSGLNTEAFF,TRBV27,.,TRBJ1-1,.
TGTGCCAGCAGCGGTACCCTAAGGACACTTCCCGCCTACGAGCAGTACTTC,CASSGTLRTLPAYEQYF,TRBV7-9,.,TRBJ2-7,.
TGTGCCAGTAGTCCGGACAGGGATGGAAACACCATATATTTT,CASSPDRDGNTIYF,TRBV19,.,TRBJ1-3,TRBD1
TGTGCCAGCAGCCTAGGGGGGGGGTTTGCATCACCCCTCCACTTT,CASSLGGGFASPLHF,TRBV14,.,TRBJ1-6,.
TGTGCCACCAGTGAGGCAGGGGCTGGTGGCTACACCTTC,CATSEAGAGGYTF,TRBV24-1,.,TRBJ1-2,.
TGCGCCAGCCTGGCTCTCCAGTACTTC,CASLALQYF,TRBV5-1,once,TRBJ2-7,.
TGTGCCAGCAGCAACCTGCCGGAGGGCCCGGATACGCAGTATTTT,CASSNLPEGPDTQYF,TRBV21-1,.,TRBJ2-3,.
TGTGCCAGCAGTCCTCAAGAGACCCAGTACTTC,CASSPQETQYF,TRBV2,once,TRBJ2-5,.
TGTGCCAGCAGCCCCGGGGTGTTGAGGGATGGCTACACCTTC,CASSPGVLRDGYTF,TRBV5-5,few,TRBJ1-2,.
TGCGCCAGCAGCTTGGCCGTGGACAGGGGTGAAAAACTGTTTTTT,CASSLAVDRGEKLFF,TRBV5-1,.,TRBJ1-4,TRBD1
TGTGCCAGCAGCTCCCGCAGGGGACCGAACTATGGCTACACCTTC,CASSSRRGPNYGYTF,TRBV7-2,.,TRBJ1-2,.
TGTGCCAGCAGCGCCCTGACTAGCGGGGGGGCCTTGGCAGATACGCAGTATTTT,CASSALTSGGALADTQYF,TRBV5-5,.,TRBJ2-3,TRBD2
TGCGCCAGCAGCTTGGCGCGGGGTATCGAGGGAAAGCAGTACTTC,CASSLARGIEGKQYF,TRBV5-1,.,TRBJ2-7,.
TGTGCCAGCAGCCTCCGGAGTAGCGGGGGGGCTTACATTCAGTACTTC,CASSLRSSGGAYIQYF,TRBV7-2,.,TRBJ2-4,TRBD2
TGTGCCAGCAGTCCGTCGGGGGGGGCTGGCTACACCTTC,CASSPSGGAGYTF,TRBV27,.,TRBJ1-2,.
TGTGCCAGCAGCCCAGAATACACTGAAGCTTTCTTT,CASSPEYTEAFF,TRBV12-3/TRBV12-4,.,TRBJ1-1,.
TGTGCCAGCAGTCGACAGGGGAGCTCCTATAATTCACCCCTCCACTTT,CASSRQGSSYNSPLHF,TRBV27,.,TRBJ1-6,TRBD1
TGTGCCAGCAGTCTCCCTCCACCGGGGGGGACTGAAGCTTTCTTT,CASSLPPPGGTEAFF,TRBV6-5,.,TRBJ1-1,.
TGTGCCACGTTAGGTCGGGGGTCAAGCTCCTACGAGCAGTACTTC,CATLGRGSSSYEQYF,TRBV24-1,.,TRBJ2-7,.
TGTGCCAGCAGTCAAGACAGGGCCACGCAGTATTTT,CASSQDRATQYF,TRBV12-3/TRBV12-4,.,TRBJ2-3,TRBD1
TGTGCCACCAGCAGAGATGAGGGGGTGAGAGTTGAGGCTTTCTTT,CATSRDEGVRVEAFF,TRBV15,.,TRBJ1-1,.
TGCGCCAGCAGCTCCGGGACTAGCGGACACCAAGAGACCCAGTACTTC,CASSSGTSGHQETQYF,TRBV5-1,.,TRBJ2-5,TRBD2
TGTGCCAGCAGCTCGACAGGGGGCGCGGGATATGGCTACACCTTC,CASSSTGGAGYGYTF,TRBV5-5,few,TRBJ1-2,TRBD1
TGTGCCAGCAGAACTCTCATCCGGGTCCAAGAGCAGTACTTC,CASRTLIRVQEQYF,TRBV2,.,TRBJ2-7,.
TGTGCCAGCAGCTTACCCGGGGGGGCTGGCTACACCTTC,CASSLPGGAGYTF,TRBV7-2,.,TRBJ1-2,.
TGTGCCAGCTCATCGGGATTTGATGAAAAACTGTTTTTT,CASSSGFDEKLFF,TRBV18,.,TRBJ1-4,.
TGTGCCAGCAGCCGGCAGGGTCGACCGAATGAAAAACTGTTTTTT,CASSRQGRPNEKLFF,TRBV5-5,once,TRBJ1-4,.
TGCGCCAGCAGCCAACAGGGTGGATTCTATGGCTACACCTTC,CASSQQGGFYGYTF,TRBV4-1,.,TRBJ1-2,.
TGTGCCAGCAGCGTTCAGGGTTCGGGCACTGAAGCTTTCTTT,CASSVQGSGTEAFF,TRBV9,.,TRBJ1-1,.
TGTGCCAGCAGTTTTTTGGGGGGAACTGAAGCTTTCTTT,CASSFLGGTEAFF,TRBV27,.,TRBJ1-1,.
TGTGCCAGCAGTTACTCGGGAGGTAATTCACCCCTCCACTTT,CASSYSGGNSPLHF,TRBV6-5,.,TRBJ1-6,.
TGTGCCAGCAGCCCCCGGACAGAGTACGAGCAGTACTTC,CASSPRTEYEQYF,TRBV9,.,TRBJ2-7,.
TGTGCCAGCTCCCCCGGGACCTACGAGCAGTACTTC,CASSPGTYEQYF,TRBV18,once,TRBJ2-7,.
TGTGCCACCAGCAGAGGAAAGGAGTATGCCTATGGCTACACCTTC,CATSRGKEYAYGYTF,TRBV15,.,TRBJ1-2,.
TGTGCCAGCAGTGAATCGGGGAACACTGAAGCTTTCTTT,CASSESGNTEAFF,TRBV25-1,.,TRBJ1-1,.
TGTGCCAGTAGGGTGACTAGCGGGGGGGAGACCCAGTACTTC,CASRVTSGGETQYF,TRBV19,.,TRBJ2-5,TRBD2